One and the same sample provided the 2 T cell receptor beta chains below, sequenced in a study of T-cell memory formation after mild COVID-19 (dated by TCRdb to the early 2020s). The method behind the library was 5' RACE. The listed sequencing device is Illumina NovaSeq 6000. TCRdb's own reprocessing of the public reads used fastp at Q25 and MiXCR and kept productive beta chains. Every distinct CDR3 protein forms one entry, paired with its most common genes and DNA. The sample has fewer than 75,000 distinct CDR3 sequences on record, about 12% of them singletons. The top ten constitute around 23% of the sample. Sequencing was performed on PBMCs or a T cell subset sorted from them (not recorded which). These receptors came from a man in his late teens or twenties who had mild COVID-19 (a few samples of this study predate the infection). The sample titles of this study are shuffled in the database, so cell type and time point are left out; the donor was told from shared clones.

The CDR3 spells CASSARGDQFF. The CDR3 DNA follows: TGTGCCAGCAGCGCCCGGGGTGATCAGTTCTTC. The rearrangement uses TRBV13 and TRBJ2-1, with a tentative D call TRBD2 (5 bases). The CDR3 extends over 11 amino acids. V lost 5 bases, J lost 13 bases, and 12 bases lay in between. CDR1 and CDR2 (germline): PRHDT, FYEKMQ (reference sequence).

This clonotype was seen many times. The chain links TRBV7-3 to TRBJ2-1, with D unresolved. Trimming took 0 bases from V and 10 from J, leaving 7 bases between them. The CDR3 spans 12 residues. Germline V CDR1 and CDR2: SGHTA, FQGTGA. The CDR3: CASSLTEGEQFF. The CDR3 coding sequence is TGTGCCAGCAGCTTAACGGAAGGGGAGCAGTTCTTC.